What follows are 2 T cell receptor beta chains derived from one specimen sequenced in a study of blood T cell repertoires in COVID-19. Method: immunoSEQ multiplex PCR; TCRdb's copy keeps in-frame clones and lacks some. The profile covers 150,000 to 200,000 clones, with 85% to 95% appearing a single time and about 4.5% taken by the ten largest. The material sequenced was peripheral blood. The receptors derive from a woman aged 50 to 65 with acute or convalescent COVID-19.

V is TRBV19 and J is TRBJ2-1; a weak D match, TRBD1 (6 bases). Germline V gene sequence: CDR1 LNHDA, CDR2 SQIVND (reference sequence). This CDR3 spans 16 amino acids. Trimming removed 6 bases from V and 3 bases from J, with 18 bases in between. CDR3 protein: CASRSTGSVFYNEQFF. In DNA form, the CDR3 reads TGTGCCAGTAGGAGCACAGGGTCTGTCTTCTACAATGAGCAGTTCTTC.

This chain uses TRBV30 with TRBJ2-5; the D gene is possibly TRBD1 (6 bases). The CDR3 length is 12 residues. V was cut by 7 bases and J by 7 bases, with 16 bases left in between. Germline V gene data show CDR1 as GTSNPN and CDR2 as SVGIG (reference sequence). The CDR3 DNA reads TGTGCCTCGTTAGGGACACGCAGGACCCAGTACTTC. Translated, it gives CASLGTRRTQYF.